A selection of T cell receptor beta chains follows, all from one sample in a study of blood T cell repertoires in COVID-19. Data came from immunoSEQ multiplex PCR; TCRdb stores just in-frame clones and leaves some out. The sample holds just over 250,000 clones; roughly four fifths are singletons and the top ten take roughly 4%. Source material: PBMCs or T cells enriched from blood (not recorded which). The source is a man aged 25 to 40 with acute COVID-19. CDR3s include the opening cysteine and the closing phenylalanine or tryptophan. Size tells how often a clone was seen (once, few, many) or the class of an expanded clone, and some rows leave it out.

J gene,clone size,V gene,CDR3 protein
TRBJ1-1,NA,TRBV6-5,CASSLQLNTEAFF
TRBJ1-1,NA,TRBV3-1/TRBV3-2,CASSQGAGRNTEAFF
TRBJ1-1,NA,TRBV5-1,CASNDGLMGTEAFF
TRBJ1-5,once,TRBV24-1,CATSSPGDRGQPQHF
TRBJ2-6,NA,TRBV4-3,CASSQAPAGGPGANVLTF
TRBJ1-4,NA,TRBV5-4,CASSQGQGALEKLFF
TRBJ2-2,NA,TRBV28,CASSLSSSGSFRGAVF
TRBJ1-5,NA,TRBV19,CASTTGQAYNQPQHF
TRBJ2-1,NA,TRBV19,CAISKPGQGKNEQFF
TRBJ2-1,NA,TRBV5-1,CASSFPGQVQFF
TRBJ2-3,NA,TRBV2,CASRAWEGSTDTQYF
TRBJ1-1,few,TRBV7-6,CASSLQGALSTEAFF
TRBJ2-1,NA,TRBV27,CASSLNWRAHGNEQFF
TRBJ1-3,NA,TRBV5-1,CASSLGDTGSGNTIYF
TRBJ2-5,NA,TRBV11-3,CASSGSTSGIPETQYF
TRBJ2-3,NA,TRBV5-8,CASSVGLAGLTDTQYF
TRBJ1-1,NA,TRBV28,CASSESGREAFF
TRBJ2-3,NA,TRBV5-1,CASSPSGSRSDTQYF
TRBJ1-6,NA,TRBV7-6,CASSTRGYNSPLHF
TRBJ1-6,few,TRBV7-9,CASSLYLDSISPLHF
TRBJ2-3,NA,TRBV29-1,CSLRGEGTDTQYF
TRBJ1-6,NA,TRBV18,CASSEGQFLTLHF